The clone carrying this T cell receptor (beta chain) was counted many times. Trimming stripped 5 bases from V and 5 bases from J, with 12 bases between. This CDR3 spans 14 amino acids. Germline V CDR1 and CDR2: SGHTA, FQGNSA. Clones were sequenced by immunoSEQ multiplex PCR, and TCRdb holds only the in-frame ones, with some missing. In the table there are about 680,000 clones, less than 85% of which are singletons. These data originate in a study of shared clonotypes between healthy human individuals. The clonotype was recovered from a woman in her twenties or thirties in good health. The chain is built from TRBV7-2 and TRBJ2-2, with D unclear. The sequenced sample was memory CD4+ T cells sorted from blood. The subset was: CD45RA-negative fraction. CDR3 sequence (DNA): TGTGCCAGCAGCAGAGGCTGGGGTACCGGGGAGCTGTTTTTT. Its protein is CASSRGWGTGELFF. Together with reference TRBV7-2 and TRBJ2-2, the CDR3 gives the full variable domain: GAGVSQSPSNKVTEKGKDVELRCDPISGHTALYWYRQSLGQGLEFLIYFQGNSAPDKSGLPSDRFSAERTGGSVSTLTIQRTQQEDSAVYLCASSRGWGTGELFFGEGSRLTVL.